What follows describes a single T cell receptor beta chain. Assay: immunoSEQ multiplex PCR; the TCRdb copy retains only in-frame clones and omits some. Here the sample spans about 22,000 clones, roughly nine tenths being singletons. These data originate in a study of OX40 agonist ivuxolimab in advanced cancers. As for the study in general: In this cohort, patients received ivuxolimab, an agonistic anti-OX40 (CD134) antibody.

In germline, CDR1 is MGHRA, CDR2 YSYEKL. The germline V and J ends were trimmed by 3 bases and 5 bases, with 19 bases remaining between them. The CDR3 covers 17 residues. This TCR was recovered from an adult with an advanced solid tumor such as melanoma, head and neck, liver or kidney cancer. The sequences come from CD4+ or CD8+ T cells sorted from blood, collected in a trial of the OX40 agonist ivuxolimab. The chain is built from TRBV4-1 and TRBJ2-2, with a weak D call TRBD2 (6 bases). In DNA form, the CDR3 reads TGCGCCAGCAGCCAGGGAATTAGCGGACCGGGGACCGGGGAGCTGTTTTTT. It encodes CASSQGISGPGTGELFF.